These T cell receptor beta chains were read from a single sample in a study of blood T cell repertoires in COVID-19. The protocol was immunoSEQ multiplex PCR, while the TCRdb copy is restricted to in-frame clones and leaves out a portion. The repertoire holds 70,000 or so clones, with roughly nine tenths as singletons. The sequencing input was peripheral blood. These receptors originate from a woman of 80 years or more with acute or convalescent COVID-19. The CDR3 runs from the conserved cysteine through the conserved F or W. Fields, in order: J gene, clone size, V gene, D gene, CDR3 protein, CDR3 DNA. A D gene is named only where the DNA matches it firmly. Some rows mark clone size as missing; the rest say once, few, many or name a class of expanded clone.

J gene: TRBJ2-3
clone size: .
V gene: TRBV5-6
D gene: TRBD2
CDR3 protein: CASSLVTSGPTDTQYF
CDR3 DNA: TGTGCCAGCAGCTTGGTTACTAGCGGACCCACAGATACGCAGTATTTT

J gene: TRBJ2-1
clone size: .
V gene: TRBV24-1
D gene: .
CDR3 protein: CATSDHSFYNEQFF
CDR3 DNA: TGTGCCACCAGTGACCACTCCTTCTACAATGAGCAGTTCTTC

J gene: TRBJ2-5
clone size: .
V gene: TRBV28
D gene: .
CDR3 protein: CASVRLGPTGETQYF
CDR3 DNA: TGTGCCAGCGTCCGATTAGGCCCTACGGGAGAGACCCAGTACTTC

J gene: TRBJ2-1
clone size: .
V gene: TRBV6-2/TRBV6-3
D gene: TRBD2
CDR3 protein: CASSPGTSNREQFF
CDR3 DNA: TGTGCCAGCAGTCCCGGGACTAGCAATCGTGAGCAGTTCTTC

J gene: TRBJ1-1
clone size: .
V gene: TRBV18
D gene: .
CDR3 protein: CASSPPDGGDTEAFF
CDR3 DNA: TGTGCCAGCTCACCCCCGGACGGCGGGGACACTGAAGCTTTCTTT

J gene: TRBJ2-1
clone size: .
V gene: TRBV6-5
D gene: .
CDR3 protein: CASSRRTGQNNEQFF
CDR3 DNA: TGTGCCAGCTCGAGGCGTACGGGACAAAACAATGAGCAGTTCTTC

J gene: TRBJ1-5
clone size: .
V gene: TRBV28
D gene: .
CDR3 protein: CASSLVLGQSNQPQHF
CDR3 DNA: TGTGCCAGCAGCCTCGTGCTTGGACAGTCCAATCAGCCCCAGCATTTT

J gene: TRBJ1-3
clone size: .
V gene: TRBV5-1
D gene: .
CDR3 protein: CASSLDRSNTIYF
CDR3 DNA: TGCGCCAGCAGCCTTGACAGGAGTAACACCATATATTTT

J gene: TRBJ1-5
clone size: .
V gene: TRBV7-2
D gene: TRBD1
CDR3 protein: CASSFSGTGGGQPQHF
CDR3 DNA: TGTGCCAGCAGCTTCTCCGGGACAGGGGGCGGACAGCCCCAGCATTTT

J gene: TRBJ2-2
clone size: .
V gene: TRBV6-5
D gene: .
CDR3 protein: CASSYLGGGTGELFF
CDR3 DNA: TGTGCCAGCAGTTATCTCGGGGGAGGCACCGGGGAGCTGTTTTTT

J gene: TRBJ1-5
clone size: .
V gene: TRBV27
D gene: .
CDR3 protein: CASSSAPPRSQPQHF
CDR3 DNA: TGTGCCAGCAGCTCCGCTCCACCTCGGAGTCAGCCCCAGCATTTT

J gene: TRBJ2-2
clone size: .
V gene: TRBV9
D gene: TRBD2
CDR3 protein: CASSVVGSGSNTGELFF
CDR3 DNA: TGTGCCAGCAGCGTAGTGGGTAGCGGGTCGAACACCGGGGAGCTGTTTTTT

J gene: TRBJ2-7
clone size: .
V gene: TRBV6-5
D gene: .
CDR3 protein: CASSSNPGHNYEQYF
CDR3 DNA: TGTGCCAGCAGTTCTAACCCGGGACATAACTACGAGCAGTACTTC

J gene: TRBJ1-2
clone size: .
V gene: TRBV27
D gene: .
CDR3 protein: CASSLPGFGYTF
CDR3 DNA: TGTGCCAGCAGTTTACCCGGGTTTGGCTACACCTTC

J gene: TRBJ2-1
clone size: .
V gene: TRBV3-1/TRBV3-2
D gene: .
CDR3 protein: CASSQWSGELLNEQFF
CDR3 DNA: TGTGCCAGCAGCCAATGGTCAGGGGAACTACTCAATGAGCAGTTCTTC

J gene: TRBJ2-6
clone size: .
V gene: TRBV7-9
D gene: .
CDR3 protein: CVAGKRSGANVLTF
CDR3 DNA: TGTGTGGCAGGGAAGAGGTCTGGGGCCAACGTCCTGACTTTC

J gene: TRBJ2-1
clone size: .
V gene: TRBV5-1
D gene: .
CDR3 protein: CASRRTLSYNEQFF
CDR3 DNA: TGCGCCAGCAGGCGGACTCTCTCCTACAATGAGCAGTTCTTC

J gene: TRBJ2-2
clone size: once
V gene: TRBV6-5
D gene: .
CDR3 protein: CASSGGWGTGELFF
CDR3 DNA: TGTGCCTCATCGGGGGGCTGGGGCACCGGGGAGCTGTTTTTT

J gene: TRBJ2-3
clone size: .
V gene: TRBV3-1/TRBV3-2
D gene: TRBD2
CDR3 protein: CASSPFVAGNGGGHTDTQYF
CDR3 DNA: TGTGCCAGCAGCCCCTTCGTAGCGGGAAACGGTGGGGGGCACACAGATACGCAGTATTTT

J gene: TRBJ1-3
clone size: .
V gene: TRBV5-1
D gene: .
CDR3 protein: CASSLNPRGSGNTIYF
CDR3 DNA: TGCGCCAGCAGCTTGAACCCCAGGGGATCTGGAAACACCATATATTTT

J gene: TRBJ1-3
clone size: once
V gene: TRBV9
D gene: TRBD1
CDR3 protein: CASSASPTGGNTIYF
CDR3 DNA: TGTGCCAGCAGCGCGTCCCCGACAGGGGGAAACACCATATATTTT

J gene: TRBJ2-2
clone size: .
V gene: TRBV4-2
D gene: TRBD2
CDR3 protein: CASSQRTSPSTGELFF
CDR3 DNA: TGTGCCAGCAGCCAAAGGACTAGTCCGAGCACCGGGGAGCTGTTTTTT

J gene: TRBJ1-2
clone size: many
V gene: TRBV7-2
D gene: .
CDR3 protein: CASSLDAAYYGYTF
CDR3 DNA: TGTGCCAGCAGCTTAGACGCGGCTTACTATGGCTACACCTTC

J gene: TRBJ1-2
clone size: .
V gene: TRBV7-2
D gene: TRBD1
CDR3 protein: CASSLEVPGGSGYTF
CDR3 DNA: TGTGCCAGCAGCTTAGAAGTGCCAGGGGGCAGTGGCTACACCTTC